This TCR beta chain is drawn from a study of blood T cell repertoires in COVID-19. Libraries were prepared by immunoSEQ multiplex PCR; TCRdb keeps only in-frame clonotypes and omits some of them. The table lists 450,000 or so clones, about 92% of them singletons. Trimming took 4 bases from V and 4 from J, leaving 17 bases between them. CDR1 SGHNT and CDR2 YYREEE come from the germline V gene (reference sequence). The CDR3 runs 15 residues. Donors in Cohort 3 counted as recovered after two negative PCRs, clearance, or symptom resolution. The origin of this receptor is a young man who had recovered from COVID-19. The chain links TRBV5-4 to TRBJ1-1; a possible D gene is TRBD1 (6 bases). What was sequenced was PBMCs or T cells enriched from blood (not recorded which). CDR3 DNA sequence: TGTGCCAGCAGCCCCGAGCAGGGGAGGGTCACTGAAGCTTTCTTT. Translating gives CASSPEQGRVTEAFF.